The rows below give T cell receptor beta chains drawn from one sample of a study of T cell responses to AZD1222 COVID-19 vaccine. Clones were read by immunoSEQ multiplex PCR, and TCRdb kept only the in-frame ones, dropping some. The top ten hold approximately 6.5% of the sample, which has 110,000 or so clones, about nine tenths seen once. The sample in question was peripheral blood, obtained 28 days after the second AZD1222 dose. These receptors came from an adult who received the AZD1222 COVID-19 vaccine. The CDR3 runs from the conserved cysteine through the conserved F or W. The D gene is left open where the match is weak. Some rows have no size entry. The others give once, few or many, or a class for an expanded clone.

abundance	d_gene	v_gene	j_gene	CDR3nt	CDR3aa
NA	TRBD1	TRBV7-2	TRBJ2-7	TGTGCCAGCAGCGTAGAGGGGACAGTGCTCTACGAGCAGTACTTC	CASSVEGTVLYEQYF
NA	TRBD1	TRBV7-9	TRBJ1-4	TGTGCCAGCAGCGCCCAGGGGGGGCAGGAAAAACTGTTTTTT	CASSAQGGQEKLFF
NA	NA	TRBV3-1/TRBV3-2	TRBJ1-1	TGTGCCAGCAGCCAAGATTTGGGGTGGGGCGACACTGAAGCTTTCTTT	CASSQDLGWGDTEAFF
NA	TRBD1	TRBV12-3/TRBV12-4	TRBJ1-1	TGTGCCAGCAGTGAGGACAGGTTAGGTAAGGCTTTCTTT	CASSEDRLGKAFF
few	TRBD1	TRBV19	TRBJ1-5	TGTGCCAGTAGTATAGAGTCGGGGACAGGTTATCGGCCCCAGCATTTT	CASSIESGTGYRPQHF
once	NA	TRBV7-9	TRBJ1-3	TGTGCCAGCAGCTTAGCAGGGAGCTCTGGAAACACCATATATTTT	CASSLAGSSGNTIYF
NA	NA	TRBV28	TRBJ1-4	TGTGCCAGCAGGCGGGCAGCTAATGAAAAACTGTTTTTT	CASRRAANEKLFF
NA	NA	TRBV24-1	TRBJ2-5	TGTGCCACCAGTGTTGGCCACCAAGAGACCCAGTACTTC	CATSVGHQETQYF
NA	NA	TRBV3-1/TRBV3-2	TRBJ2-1	TGTGCCAGCAGCCTAACCAATGAGCAGTTCTTC	CASSLTNEQFF
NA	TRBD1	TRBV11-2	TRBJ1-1	TGTGCCAGCAGCTCCCCATCCCCTCTCACAGGGGGCACTGAAGCTTTCTTT	CASSSPSPLTGGTEAFF
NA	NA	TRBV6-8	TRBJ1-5	TGTGCCGAGACCAGGACCGAGAGCAATCAGCCCCAGCATTTT	CAETRTESNQPQHF
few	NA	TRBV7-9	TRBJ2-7	TGTGCCAGCAGCTTAGCGCAACCTCCCTACGAGCAGTACTTC	CASSLAQPPYEQYF
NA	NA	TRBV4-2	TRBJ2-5	TGTGCCAGCAGCCAAGATGGGACGATGCAAGAGACCCAGTACTTC	CASSQDGTMQETQYF
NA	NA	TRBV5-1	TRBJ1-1	TGCGCCAGCAGCTTTGACAGGAACACTGAAGCTTTCTTT	CASSFDRNTEAFF
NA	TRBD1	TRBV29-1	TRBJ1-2	TGCAGCGTTGATCGGGACAGTAACTATGGCTACACCTTC	CSVDRDSNYGYTF
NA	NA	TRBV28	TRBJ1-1	TGTGCCAGCAGTCCCCATAAAGGGTCTGAAGCTTTCTTT	CASSPHKGSEAFF
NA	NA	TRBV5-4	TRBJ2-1	TGTGCCAGCAGCCCGGGACACTGGGGTGAGCAGTTCTTC	CASSPGHWGEQFF
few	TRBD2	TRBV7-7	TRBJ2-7	TGTGCCAGCAGCTCCTCTAGACAGTCCGGGACTAGCGGATCCTCCTACGAGCAGTACTTC	CASSSSRQSGTSGSSYEQYF
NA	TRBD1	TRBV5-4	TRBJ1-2	TGTGCCAGCAGCTTGGACAGGGGGCCTCTAGGGGGCTACACCTTC	CASSLDRGPLGGYTF
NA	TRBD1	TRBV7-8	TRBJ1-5	TGTGCCAGCAGCTTACTATCGGGACAGTTAAATCAGCCCCAGCATTTT	CASSLLSGQLNQPQHF
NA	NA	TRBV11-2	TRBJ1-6	TGTGCCAGCAGTCTCTCCGGAAATAATTCACCCCTCCACTTT	CASSLSGNNSPLHF
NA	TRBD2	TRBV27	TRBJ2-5	TGTGCCAGCAGTGGGCGGGGGGGCTTAAAGACCCAGTACTTC	CASSGRGGLKTQYF
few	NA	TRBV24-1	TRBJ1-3	TGTGCCACCAGGCCAGGGTCCTCTGGAAACACCATATATTTT	CATRPGSSGNTIYF